This T cell receptor beta chain was captured in a study of breast tumors, draining lymph nodes, adjacent tissues. General study findings and limits: The lymph node origin of tumor T cells was framed as consistent with a hypothesis, not demonstrated. Compared with basal-like, luminal-like tumors shared significantly more repertoire with nontumor tissue. The data were judged consistent with most tumor T cells coming from lymph node and expanding in tumor. Tumor repertoires ranked between lymph nodes and nontumor tissue in diversity, with V and J gene preferences.

TCRdb re-derived calls from the multiplex PCR reads in MiXCR, one entry per CDR3 protein. Among under 80,000 distinct CDR3 sequences listed, around 43% were seen once. Turning to this clonotype: Its antigen is unidentified. Since the CDR3 does not end with the conserved phenylalanine or tryptophan, this likely comes from a read error. The limits of the CDR3 on the DNA are not certain, so only TCRdb's listed CDR3 is given.

Per the germline V gene, CDR1 is MNHEY and CDR2 is SVGAGI. The CDR3 spans 15 residues, counting both ends. The specimen was breast tumor tissue. The TCR comes from a female donor with breast cancer. Some clones in this sample may be carry-over from other donors' samples. This rearrangement joins TRBV6-5 to TRBJ2-1; the tabulated D call, TRBD2, remains unverified against the DNA. The chain's CDR3 is CASKGTSGTYNEQTL.